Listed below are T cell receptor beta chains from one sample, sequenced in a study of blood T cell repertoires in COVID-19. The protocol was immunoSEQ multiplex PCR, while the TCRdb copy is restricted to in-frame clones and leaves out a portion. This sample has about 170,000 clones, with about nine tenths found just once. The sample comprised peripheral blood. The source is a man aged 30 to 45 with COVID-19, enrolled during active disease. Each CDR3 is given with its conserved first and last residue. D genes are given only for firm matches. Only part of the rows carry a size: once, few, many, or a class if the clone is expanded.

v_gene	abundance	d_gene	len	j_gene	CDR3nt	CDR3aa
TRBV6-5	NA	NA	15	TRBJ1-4	TGTGCCAGCAGTCGAACTCCTGCAACTAATGAAAAACTGTTTTTT	CASSRTPATNEKLFF
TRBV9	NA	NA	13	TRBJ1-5	TGTGCCAGCAGCGTAGCCCAAAATCAGCCCCAGCATTTT	CASSVAQNQPQHF
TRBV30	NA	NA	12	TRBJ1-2	TGTGCCTGGAGTCGGGGGGAGTGGGGCTACACCTTC	CAWSRGEWGYTF
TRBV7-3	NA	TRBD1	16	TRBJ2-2	TGTGCCAGCAGCTCGGGACAGGGGTTGAGCACCGGGGAGCTGTTTTTT	CASSSGQGLSTGELFF
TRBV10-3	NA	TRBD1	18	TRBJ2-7	TGTGCCATCAGTGAGTCGTGGGCAGGGGGTACCCTCTCCTACGAGCAGTACTTC	CAISESWAGGTLSYEQYF
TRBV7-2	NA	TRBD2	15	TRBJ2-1	TGTGCCAGCAGCTTAGGAGCGGGAGGGTGGAATGAGCAGTTCTTC	CASSLGAGGWNEQFF
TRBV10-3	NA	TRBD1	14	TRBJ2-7	TGTGCCATCAGTCAAACAGGGGGACAATACGAGCAGTACTTC	CAISQTGGQYEQYF
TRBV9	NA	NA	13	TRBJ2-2	TGTGCCAGCAGCGCGGGAGTCACCGGGGAGCTGTTTTTT	CASSAGVTGELFF
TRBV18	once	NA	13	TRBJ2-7	TGTGCCAGCTCACCAACGCAACTCTACGAGCAGTACTTC	CASSPTQLYEQYF
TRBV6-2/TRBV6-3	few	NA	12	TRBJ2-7	TGTGCCAGCAGTTACTCCTTTTACGAGCAGTACTTC	CASSYSFYEQYF